This T cell receptor (beta chain) came from a study of cytomegalovirus exposure and HLA in healthy donors. In the study overall: A later analysis reported the 100 to 150 validation repertoires used the same platform as the 666 first-cohort repertoires. General study results and limits: There were some public TCRs occurring in many donors, but most TCR sequences were rare. There were under 200 TCR beta chains listed as cytomegalovirus-associated.

As for this clone: Its cognate antigen is unknown.

The table came from immunoSEQ multiplex PCR; TCRdb's copy has only in-frame clones and leaves some out. Of approximately 60,000 clones in the sample, more than 85% were seen once. J was trimmed by 8 bases and V by 4 bases; bases with no gene match: 8. The germline V gene has CDR1 ENHRY and CDR2 SYGVKD. The CDR3 extends over 14 amino acids. This receptor was taken from a woman between 18 and 29 years old in good health and CMV-seronegative. The sample comprised PBMCs. The chain couples TRBV10-3 to TRBJ1-2, with 9 nucleotides matching TRBD1. Here the CDR3 reads CAISVGQGSEGYTF. In DNA, the CDR3 is TGTGCCATCAGTGTGGGACAGGGATCGGAAGGCTACACCTTC.